This T cell receptor beta chain was profiled in a study of response to subunit inactivated influenza vaccine. TCRdb independently ran MiXCR on the RT-PCR reads; one entry per CDR3 protein. This repertoire shows some 550,000 distinct CDR3 sequences, 20% to 25% found once; its top ten account for 2.8%. Per the germline V gene, CDR1 is MNHNS and CDR2 is SASEGT. The CDR3 extends over 14 amino acids. Deletions cut 4 bases from V and 6 bases from J, with 15 bases between. The same data also contributed to another study, on T cells expressing NK-cell markers. From that second work: Production of TCR beta cDNA relied on 5'RACE template switching with UMIs.

This sequence joins TRBV6-1 and TRBJ1-2, with a tentative D call TRBD1 (5 bases). The starting material was CD4+ T cells sorted from PBMCs, obtained 11 to 12 days after vaccination. The clonotype comes from a man aged 50 to 59 who received an inactivated influenza vaccine. The CDR3 is CASSGRPRGDGYTF. CDR3 nucleotides: TGTGCCAGCAGTGGTCGGCCAAGGGGAGATGGCTACACCTTC.